This is a list of T cell receptor beta chains from one sample in a study of OX40 agonist ivuxolimab in advanced cancers. The repertoire was sequenced with immunoSEQ multiplex PCR; TCRdb's copy has only in-frame clones and lacks some. The sample records 76,000 or so clones, 75% to 85% being singletons. The sample here was CD4+ or CD8+ T cells sorted from blood, taken in a trial of the OX40 agonist ivuxolimab. These receptors were collected from an adult with an advanced solid tumor such as melanoma, head and neck, liver or kidney cancer. Each CDR3 is given with its conserved first and last residue. A D gene is named only where the DNA matches it firmly. Only some rows state a clone size, as once, few, many or a class for expanded clones.

V gene	D gene	clone size	J gene	CDR3 protein	CDR3 DNA
TRBV5-1	-	-	TRBJ2-1	CASTPGIGEQFF	TGCGCCAGCACCCCGGGGATCGGTGAGCAGTTCTTC
TRBV7-7	-	-	TRBJ2-3	CASSLAPDTQYF	TGTGCCAGCAGCTTAGCCCCAGATACGCAGTATTTT
TRBV7-2	-	-	TRBJ1-1	CASSLETGRAEAFF	TGTGCCAGCAGCCTCGAGACGGGGAGGGCTGAAGCTTTCTTT
TRBV7-8	-	-	TRBJ1-3	CASSTRSGPSGNTIYF	TGTGCCAGCAGCACCCGTTCGGGTCCCTCTGGAAACACCATATATTTT
TRBV7-3	-	-	TRBJ1-1	CASSLHGGANTEAFF	TGTGCCAGCAGCTTACACGGGGGCGCGAACACTGAAGCTTTCTTT
TRBV29-1	-	-	TRBJ2-1	CSVERAGTNEQFF	TGCAGCGTTGAAAGGGCCGGGACCAATGAGCAGTTCTTC
TRBV27	-	-	TRBJ2-2	CASSFSTGGTGELFF	TGTGCCAGCAGTTTTTCGACAGGAGGCACCGGGGAGCTGTTTTTT
TRBV6-1	-	-	TRBJ1-2	CASSEYNGVGYGYTF	TGTGCCAGCAGTGAATATAACGGCGTGGGGTATGGCTACACCTTC
TRBV28	-	-	TRBJ2-7	CASSSSGSYEQYF	TGTGCCAGCAGTTCATCGGGGTCCTACGAGCAGTACTTC
TRBV10-3	TRBD2	-	TRBJ2-1	CAIRPGLAGYEQFF	TGTGCCATCAGGCCGGGACTAGCGGGGTATGAGCAGTTCTTC
TRBV5-4	-	-	TRBJ2-2	CASSWGRTGANTGELFF	TGTGCCAGCAGCTGGGGGAGGACGGGGGCGAACACCGGGGAGCTGTTTTTT
TRBV6-5	TRBD2	-	TRBJ2-3	CASRRLAGEDTQYF	TGTGCCAGCAGGCGACTAGCGGGGGAAGATACGCAGTATTTT
TRBV7-3	TRBD2	-	TRBJ2-1	CASSPASGAYNEQFF	TGTGCCAGCAGCCCCGCTAGCGGAGCCTACAATGAGCAGTTCTTC
TRBV7-2	-	few	TRBJ2-7	CASSLGVGTSGEQYF	TGTGCCAGCAGCTTAGGAGTCGGGACATCGGGCGAGCAGTACTTC
TRBV6-6	-	few	TRBJ2-2	CASILDRNTGELFF	-
TRBV19	TRBD2	once	TRBJ2-5	CASSGIAGGWETQYF	TGTGCCAGTAGTGGAATAGCGGGGGGTTGGGAGACCCAGTACTTC
TRBV6-5	TRBD2	-	TRBJ2-3	CASSYQGLDTDTQYF	TGTGCCAGCAGTTACCAGGGACTAGACACAGATACGCAGTATTTT
TRBV2	TRBD1	-	TRBJ1-5	CASSETRDRTHF	TGTGCCAGCAGTGAAACCCGGGACAGGACGCATTTT